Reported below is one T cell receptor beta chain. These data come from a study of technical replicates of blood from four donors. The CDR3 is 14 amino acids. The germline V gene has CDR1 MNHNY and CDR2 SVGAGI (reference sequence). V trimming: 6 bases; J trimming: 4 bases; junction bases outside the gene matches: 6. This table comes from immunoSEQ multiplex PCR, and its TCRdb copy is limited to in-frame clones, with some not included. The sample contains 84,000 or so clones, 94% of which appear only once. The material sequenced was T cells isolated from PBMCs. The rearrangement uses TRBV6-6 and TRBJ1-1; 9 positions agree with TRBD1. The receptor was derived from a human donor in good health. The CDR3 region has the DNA TGTGCCAGCAGGCCGACAGGGGGGATCACTGAAGCTTTCTTT. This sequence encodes CASRPTGGITEAFF.